These 9 T cell receptor beta chains originate from one sample sequenced in a study of T cells after yellow fever vaccination. TCRdb analysed the 5' RACE reads with MiXCR anew, one entry per CDR3 protein. The data show some 320,000 distinct CDR3 sequences, approximately 4% seen once. Sequencing used PBMCs, obtained 15 days after the yellow fever booster vaccination. The receptors were gathered from a man between 18 and 35 years old who received the YFV17D yellow fever vaccine.

This clonotype has a count of ten or more. The V call is TRBV20-1, the J call TRBJ2-1; unclear D gene. Per the germline V gene, CDR1 is DFQATT and CDR2 is SNEGSKA (reference sequence). The CDR3 sequence is 13 residues long. The V gene lost 6 bases and the J gene lost 1 base, with 10 bases spanning the gap. CDR3 DNA sequence: TGCAGTGCGGTACTCGGTTCCTACAATGAGCAGTTCTTC. Amino acid sequence: CSAVLGSYNEQFF.

This clonotype appeared a few times. This CDR3 is CASSHLTGVTDTQYF. In nucleotides, the CDR3 is TGCGCCAGCAGCCATTTAACAGGAGTCACAGATACGCAGTATTTT. This chain joins TRBV4-3 and TRBJ2-3, with D perhaps matching TRBD1 (5 bases). The CDR3 runs 15 residues. Deletions cut 3 bases from V and 2 bases from J, with 12 bases between. Looked up from germline, CDR1 is LGHNA and CDR2 is YSLEER.

This clonotype appeared many times. The chain employs TRBV7-9 and TRBJ2-7; 7 nucleotides align to TRBD2. CDR3 length: 13 amino acids. The V segment lost 5 bases and the J segment 5 bases; nucleotides outside the gene matches: 6. In germline, CDR1 is SEHNR, CDR2 FQNEAQ (reference sequence). The CDR3: CASSVRGGDEQYV. DNA of the CDR3: TGTGCCAGCAGCGTAAGGGGAGGGGACGAGCAGTACGTC.

This clonotype was recorded many times. The chain employs TRBV5-1 and TRBJ1-1; D gene uncertain. The CDR3 is 15 residues long. V lost 1 base and J lost 3, with 13 bases in between. Per germline, CDR1 SGHRS and CDR2 YFSETQ. This CDR3 is CASSLRPEWDTEAFF. The CDR3 DNA reads as TGCGCCAGCAGCTTGCGCCCGGAATGGGACACTGAAGCTTTCTTT.

The sample holds many counts of this clonotype. This chain connects TRBV6-6 to TRBJ1-1; D unresolved. The germline V gene encodes CDR1 MNHNY and CDR2 SVGAGI (reference sequence). Trimming took 7 bases from V and 1 from J, leaving 13 bases between them. CDR3 length: 14 amino acids. The CDR3 nucleotides read TGTGCCAGCACCGTAACAGACCCGAACACTGAAGCTTTCTTT. Amino acids: CASTVTDPNTEAFF.

This clonotype was recorded a few times. The chain has TRBV18 and TRBJ1-2; 11 nucleotides align to TRBD1. Per the germline V gene, CDR1 is KGHSH and CDR2 is LQKENI. CDR3 length: 16 residues. J was trimmed by 2 bases and V by 3 bases; bases with no gene match: 5. CDR3 in amino acids: CASSPEGQGGNYGYTF. In DNA form, the CDR3 reads TGTGCCAGCTCACCGGAGGGACAGGGGGGGAACTATGGCTACACCTTC.

This clonotype has just a few counts. The chain recombines TRBV5-4 with TRBJ1-1, with D perhaps TRBD1 (5 bases). The CDR3 totals 15 residues. Germline V gene lookup returns CDR1 SGHNT and CDR2 YYREEE (reference sequence). Between the trimmed V and J ends, which lost 4 bases and 4 bases, there was a span of 17 bases. CDR3 nucleotide sequence: TGTGCCAGCAGCGGAGACAGCGCGCAACGCACTGAAGCTTTCTTT. Protein sequence: CASSGDSAQRTEAFF.

This clonotype was detected many times. The V and J genes are TRBV28 and TRBJ1-6; 7 nucleotides match TRBD1. The junction had 2 bases not matched to a gene; V was cut back by 5 bases and J by 7 bases. The CDR3 extends over 13 amino acids. CDR1 MDHEN and CDR2 SYDVKM come from the germline V gene. For the CDR3, the DNA is TGTGCCAGCAGTAGGGACAGCAATTCACCCCTCCACTTT. It codes for CASSRDSNSPLHF.

This clonotype appeared many times. This chain joins TRBV2 and TRBJ1-1; D gene uncertain. The CDR3 extends over 13 amino acids. Germline CDR1 and CDR2: SNHLY and FYNNEI. Trimming cost V 4 bases and J 2 bases, with 8 bases left between them. The CDR3 sequence: CASSGQVNTEAFF. The DNA for the CDR3 is TGTGCCAGCAGTGGCCAGGTAAACACTGAAGCTTTCTTT.